Shown below are 16 T cell receptor beta chains from a single sample sequenced in a study of T cell responses to AZD1222 COVID-19 vaccine. The method was immunoSEQ multiplex PCR; TCRdb's version includes in-frame clones alone and lacks a portion of them. The data show more than 150,000 clones, with approximately 86% seen just once and less than 0.55% held by the top ten. Sequences were derived from peripheral blood, sampled on day 0 of AZD1222 vaccination. The source of these receptors is an adult in good health.

The V and J genes are TRBV13 and TRBJ2-1; 13 bases are shared with TRBD2. The germline V gene encodes CDR1 PRHDT and CDR2 FYEKMQ (reference sequence). V was pared by 5 bases and J by 3 bases, with 1 base of the junction left unmatched. The CDR3 sequence is 15 residues long. The CDR3 coding sequence is TGTGCCAGCAGCGGGACTAGCGGGATCTACAATGAGCAGTTCTTC. Protein sequence: CASSGTSGIYNEQFF.

This rearrangement joins TRBV19 to TRBJ1-1; D call uncertain. The V gene's germline CDR1 is LNHDA and CDR2 SQIVND (reference sequence). V lost 1 base and J lost 0, with 9 bases in between. This CDR3 spans 15 amino acids. CDR3 loop: CASSIARQVNTEAFF. The CDR3 nucleotides read TGTGCCAGTAGTATAGCGCGGCAGGTGAACACTGAAGCTTTCTTT.

The CDR3 loop reads CASSPYSGGSYEQYF. The CDR3 nucleotides read TGTGCCAGCTCACCATACAGCGGGGGATCCTACGAGCAGTACTTC. The rearrangement joins TRBV18 to TRBJ2-7; the match to TRBD2 covers 8 bases. V lost 2 bases to trimming and J lost 1 base; unmatched junction nucleotides: 4. Germline lookup yields CDR1 KGHSH and CDR2 LQKENI. This CDR3 comprises 15 residues.

The chain uses TRBV5-4 and TRBJ2-2; 8 bases are shared with TRBD1. V lost 4 bases to trimming and J lost 7 bases; unmatched junction nucleotides: 9. CDR3 length: 15 residues. Germline V gives CDR1 SGHNT, CDR2 YYREEE (reference sequence). CDR3 DNA: TGTGCCAGCAGCCTCGACAGGGGTGCGGTCGGGGAGCTGTTTTTT. Amino acids: CASSLDRGAVGELFF.

CDR3 sequence (DNA): TGTGCCAGCAGCCCATACAGTGACACCGGGGAGCTGTTTTTT. Its translation: CASSPYSDTGELFF. This chain joins TRBV7-2 and TRBJ2-2; no clear D. Trimming removed 5 bases from V and 3 bases from J, with 10 bases in between. The CDR3 extends over 14 amino acids. CDR1 SGHTA and CDR2 FQGNSA come from the germline V gene.

The V gene is TRBV5-1, the J gene TRBJ2-7; D is possibly TRBD2 (6 bases). The CDR3 consists of 14 residues. Germline loops: CDR1 SGHRS, CDR2 YFSETQ. V lost 0 bases and J lost 6, with 13 bases in between. CDR3 nucleotide sequence: TGCGCCAGCAGCTTGGTCGGGAGTAATGTCGAGCAGTACTTC. This sequence encodes CASSLVGSNVEQYF.

V usage is TRBV28 and J usage is TRBJ2-2; no reliable D call. The germline gives CDR1 MDHEN, CDR2 SYDVKM. V lost 5 bases and J 3 bases, leaving 16 bases between the germline ends. This CDR3 region has 16 residues. DNA of the CDR3: TGTGCCAGCAGTCCCTTGTCGGAGCGCTACACCGGGGAGCTGTTTTTT. Amino acids: CASSPLSERYTGELFF.

This chain joins TRBV6-2 or TRBV6-3 and TRBJ2-1; 9 bases are shared with TRBD2. The CDR3 loop spans 18 amino acids. Per the germline V gene, CDR1 is MNHEY and CDR2 is SVGEGT. J lost 8 bases, V lost 6 bases, and 20 bases had no gene match. CDR3 protein: CASSPVGGGVFKRDEQFF. In nucleotides, the CDR3 is TGTGCCAGCAGCCCTGTGGGCGGGGGGGTTTTTAAGCGCGATGAGCAGTTCTTC.

V and J are TRBV28 and TRBJ1-1; D gene uncertain. The CDR3 extends over 12 amino acids. Between the trimmed V and J ends, which lost 2 bases and 5 bases, there was a span of 6 bases. Looked up from germline, CDR1 is MDHEN and CDR2 is SYDVKM. The CDR3 DNA sequence: TGTGCCAGCAGTTTAGGAGTAACTGAAGCTTTCTTT. It yields the protein CASSLGVTEAFF.

This clone was counted a few times. Mismatch with germline at one junction end may stem from a read error. The V call is TRBV4-1, the J call TRBJ2-4; 9 bases agree with TRBD2. This CDR3 is built from 19 residues. The germline CDR1 and CDR2 sequences are MGHRA and YSYEKL. CDR3 coding DNA: TGCGCCAGCACCCAAGGGGTTAGCGGGGGTCTTTTAGCCAAAAACATTCAGTACTTC. It specifies CASTQGVSGGLLAKNIQYF.

The table lists this clone with a count of one. The J gene is TRBJ1-6, the V gene TRBV7-2; 10 nucleotides agree with TRBD1. CDR3 length: 15 residues. V was clipped by 1 base and J by 9 bases; unmatched bases: 3. Germline V gene lookup returns CDR1 SGHTA and CDR2 FQGNSA. CDR3 residues: CASSLEGQGSSPLHF. The DNA for the CDR3 is TGTGCCAGCAGCTTAGAGGGACAGGGGAGTTCACCCCTCCACTTT. The full variable domain, with the rest looked up from reference TRBV7-2 and TRBJ1-6, is GAGVSQSPSNKVTEKGKDVELRCDPISGHTALYWYRQSLGQGLEFLIYFQGNSAPDKSGLPSDRFSAERTGGSVSTLTIQRTQQEDSAVYLCASSLEGQGSSPLHFGNGTRLTVT.

The rearrangement links TRBV14 to TRBJ1-6; possibly TRBD1 for D (5 bases). CDR1 and CDR2 from the germline V gene are SGHDN and FVKESK. CDR3 length: 15 residues. With 1 base removed from V and 7 bases from J, the gap between germline ends came to 11 bases. CDR3 residues: CASSQGLGVNSPLHF. The CDR3, as DNA: TGTGCCAGCAGCCAAGGTTTGGGGGTCAATTCACCCCTCCACTTT.

This chain joins TRBV4-2 and TRBJ1-5; D gene ambiguous. The V and J ends lost 1 base and 0 bases respectively, with 16 bases between them. Germline V gene sequence: CDR1 LGHNA, CDR2 YNFKEQ. The CDR3 has 18 residues. CDR3 region: CASSQALSETYSNQPQHF. The CDR3 nucleotides are TGTGCCAGCAGCCAAGCTTTGAGCGAGACGTATAGCAATCAGCCCCAGCATTTT.

As for this clone: Within the sample, other DNA sequences also encode this same CDR3. The genes are TRBV5-1 and TRBJ2-5; 7 positions agree with TRBD1. This CDR3 comprises 14 residues. From germline, CDR1 is SGHRS and CDR2 YFSETQ. The V and J ends lost 4 bases and 3 bases, in that order; junction bases with no gene match: 6. CDR3: CASSLGTAKETQYF. CDR3 DNA sequence: TGCGCCAGCAGCCTCGGGACAGCCAAAGAGACCCAGTACTTC.

This sequence joins TRBV4-1 and TRBJ1-2, with 11 positions matching TRBD1. This CDR3 is 14 amino acids long. V was clipped by 6 bases and J by 7 bases; unmatched bases: 7. Germline CDR1 is MGHRA and CDR2 is YSYEKL. DNA for the CDR3: TGCGCCAGCAGACGGACAGGGGGCCCCACTGGCTACACCTTC. This encodes CASRRTGGPTGYTF.

Comment on this clone: The sample carries other DNA sequences with the same CDR3. This chain links TRBV5-1 with TRBJ1-3, with D possibly TRBD1 on 6 matching bases. There are 14 residues in the CDR3. Trimming stripped 4 bases from V and 4 bases from J, with 12 bases between. In germline, CDR1 is SGHRS, CDR2 YFSETQ. The CDR3 nucleotides are TGCGCCAGCAGCATCACAGGGACGGGAAACACCATATATTTT. Amino acids: CASSITGTGNTIYF.